This entry is about one T cell receptor (beta chain). As yet, its antigen is unknown. TCRdb keeps only in-frame clones here, not all; method: immunoSEQ multiplex PCR. The sample yields about 2.4 million clones, under 95% seen once. These data belong to a study of shared clonotypes between healthy human individuals. Study in general: Donor ages ranged 18 to 49 years: a couple of women, a few men. Broader study findings: Naive subsets tended to show greater estimated richness than memory subsets. Against clonotypes common to all four donors, non-shared ones had lower generation probabilities.

This CDR3 spans 19 amino acids. V was clipped by 7 bases and J by 8 bases; unmatched bases: 23. Germline V gene sequence: CDR1 SGHNT, CDR2 YENEEA. The sequenced material came from naive CD4+ T cells from PBMCs. Subset here: CD45RA+ positively selected. The chain couples TRBV11-3 to TRBJ2-1, with 10 bases matching TRBD2. The receptor was derived from a man between 18 and 35 years old in good health. Some clones in this sample may be carry-over from other donors' samples. CDR3 nucleotide sequence: TGTGCCAGCACCCGCCCCGGCGGACGCAAGCGGGAGGGCTGCGATGAGCAGTTCTTC. Protein: CASTRPGGRKREGCDEQFF.